The T cell receptor (beta chain) described here comes from a study of blood T cell repertoires in COVID-19. For the study at large: Specimens from acute and convalescent COVID-19 originated in the United States, Italy and Spain.

Data came from immunoSEQ multiplex PCR; TCRdb stores just in-frame clones and leaves some out. The sample gives 350,000 to 400,000 clones, 89% of which show up once; 1.7% is in the top ten. Either two negative PCRs, clearance, or symptom resolution qualified Cohort 3 donors as recovered. This CDR3 is built from 17 residues. Trimming cost V 0 bases and J 6 bases; bases outside gene matches: 11. Germline loops: CDR1 SGDLS, CDR2 YYNGEE. Source material: PBMCs or T cells enriched from blood (not recorded which). This clonotype originated in a woman aged 30 to 39 who had recovered from COVID-19. The chain combines TRBV9 with TRBJ1-2, with TRBD1 identical over 10 bases. The CDR3, as DNA: TGTGCCAGCAGCGTAGGCCGTGACAGGGGGCAACGGGATGGCTACACCTTC. This encodes CASSVGRDRGQRDGYTF. The variable domain in full, with the rest retrieved from reference TRBV9 and TRBJ1-2, is DSGVTQTPKHLITATGQRVTLRCSPRSGDLSVYWYQQSLDQGLQFLIQYYNGEERAKGNILERFSAQQFPDLHSELNLSSLELGDSALYFCASSVGRDRGQRDGYTFGSGTRLTVV.